A single sample gave rise to the 10 T cell receptor beta chains below, sequenced in a study of shared clonotypes between healthy human individuals. TCRdb keeps only in-frame clones here, not all; method: immunoSEQ multiplex PCR. The data contain about a million clones, approximately 72% of them singletons. Material for sequencing was memory CD4+ T cells sorted from blood. Subset specified: CD45RA-negative fraction. Receptors were obtained from a young man in good health.

The table lists this clone with many counts. The rearrangement uses TRBV7-9 and TRBJ2-3, with D possibly being TRBD1 (6 bases). The CDR3 consists of 14 residues. Germline CDR1 is SEHNR and CDR2 is FQNEAQ (reference sequence). The V end was cut by 7 bases, the J end by 5 bases, with 16 bases between. DNA for the CDR3: TGTGCCAGCACTCAGGGGCAGGGAAAAGATACGCAGTATTTT. Its protein is CASTQGQGKDTQYF.

CDR3 region: CASSWSGQLVTDTQYF. The CDR3 DNA reads TGCGCCAGCAGCTGGAGCGGCCAACTAGTCACAGATACGCAGTATTTT. The chain combines TRBV5-1 with TRBJ2-3; tentative D call: TRBD2 (5 bases). The CDR3 has 16 residues. Germline CDR1 and CDR2: SGHRS and YFSETQ. The ends were cut back, 3 bases at V and 2 bases at J, with 16 bases in the middle. Full variable domain (outside the CDR3, taken from reference TRBV5-1 and TRBJ2-3): KAGVTQTPRYLIKTRGQQVTLSCSPISGHRSVSWYQQTPGQGLQFLFEYFSETQRNKGNFPGRFSGRQFSNSRSEMNVSTLELGDSALYLCASSWSGQLVTDTQYFGPGTRLTVL.

A word on this clone: At the DNA level, this CDR3 is encoded by other sequences in the same sample as well. The chain recombines TRBV19 with TRBJ1-2; 8 bases match TRBD1. The CDR3 has 14 residues. V was clipped by 5 bases and J by 2 bases; unmatched bases: 4. The germline V gene has CDR1 LNHDA and CDR2 SQIVND (reference sequence). CDR3: CASSRQGANYGYTF. The CDR3 DNA reads as TGTGCCAGTAGTCGGCAGGGGGCCAACTATGGCTACACCTTC.

This clone was seen many times. The chain employs TRBV2 and TRBJ2-5; D ambiguous. This CDR3 comprises 13 residues. Germline CDR1 and CDR2: SNHLY and FYNNEI. Trimming took off 7 bases at V and 2 bases at J, with 11 bases between the two ends. CDR3 region: CASTETVQETQYF. In nucleotides, the CDR3 is TGTGCCAGCACTGAGACGGTACAAGAGACCCAGTACTTC.

V gene TRBV12-5 combines with J gene TRBJ2-7; maybe TRBD1 (5 bases). CDR1 and CDR2 (germline): LGHNT, FRNRAP. The CDR3 length is 14 residues. V was clipped by 6 bases and J by 0 bases, with 12 bases between them. Here the CDR3 DNA reads TGTGCTAGTGGGCACGACAGTAGCTCCTACGAGCAGTACTTC. Translating it yields CASGHDSSSYEQYF.

The J gene is TRBJ1-5, the V gene TRBV21-1. TRBV21-1 is classified as a pseudogene. The CDR3 length is 13 residues. Here the CDR3 DNA reads TGTGCCAGCAGCCTAAAATTAAATCAGCCCCAGCATTTT. Protein sequence: CASSLKLNQPQHF.

The rearrangement joins TRBV28 to TRBJ2-7; 7 bases match TRBD1. Trimming took 2 bases from V and 2 from J; bases not matched to a gene: 6. This CDR3 has 15 residues. The germline gives CDR1 MDHEN, CDR2 SYDVKM. The CDR3 DNA reads as TGTGCCAGCAGTTTAAGGGCAGGGGGAACCTACGAGCAGTACTTC. Amino acids: CASSLRAGGTYEQYF.

The V and J genes are TRBV5-1 and TRBJ1-4, with TRBD1 as a possible D gene (6 bases). V lost 0 bases, J lost 0 bases, and 9 bases lay in between. Germline values: CDR1 SGHRS, CDR2 YFSETQ. There are 16 residues in the CDR3. Written as DNA, the CDR3 is TGCGCCAGCAGCTTGGCGGGGGCTTCAACTAATGAAAAACTGTTTTTT. Protein: CASSLAGASTNEKLFF. Full variable domain (rest looked up from reference TRBV5-1 and TRBJ1-4): KAGVTQTPRYLIKTRGQQVTLSCSPISGHRSVSWYQQTPGQGLQFLFEYFSETQRNKGNFPGRFSGRQFSNSRSEMNVSTLELGDSALYLCASSLAGASTNEKLFFGSGTQLSVL.

The chain couples TRBV15 to TRBJ2-1, with D perhaps matching TRBD2 (7 bases). The CDR3 is 13 amino acids. Trimming pared 5 bases from V and 9 bases from J, leaving 14 bases between. Germline CDR1 reads LNHNV; CDR2 reads YYDKDF (reference sequence). The CDR3 reads CATSPIGGVEQFF. CDR3 coding DNA: TGTGCCACCAGCCCCATAGGGGGGGTTGAGCAGTTCTTC.

The chain uses TRBV7-6 and TRBJ2-2, with 7 bases fitting TRBD2. The CDR3 contains 16 residues. The junction had 8 bases not matched to a gene; V was cut back by 3 bases and J by 4 bases. The germline CDR1 and CDR2 sequences are SGHVS and FNYEAQ. The CDR3: CASSLSGTMATGELFF. The DNA of the CDR3 is TGTGCCAGCAGCTTGTCCGGGACTATGGCCACCGGGGAGCTGTTTTTT.